This T cell receptor beta chain was observed in a study of OX40 agonist ivuxolimab in advanced cancers. In regard to this clone: Antigen specificity is unknown.

The CDR3 consists of 17 residues. CDR1 and CDR2 (germline): MGHRA, YSYEKL. V gave up 4 bases and J gave up 2 bases, with 15 bases separating them. Findings of the study overall: CD8+ T cells averaged more expanded clones than CD4+. No antigen was identified for the clonally expanded peripheral T cells. Low normalized clonal expansion also occurred in some nonresponding patients.

Some clones are missing from TCRdb's copy, which holds only in-frame ones; the method was immunoSEQ multiplex PCR. The profile shows around 50,000 clones, 87% of them singletons. The sequenced sample was CD4+ or CD8+ T cells sorted from blood, obtained in a trial of the OX40 agonist ivuxolimab. This chain joins TRBV4-1 and TRBJ1-6, with TRBD1 as a possible D gene (6 bases). This clonotype originated in an adult with an advanced solid tumor such as melanoma, head and neck, liver or kidney cancer. CDR3 coding DNA: TGCGCCAGCAGCCGAGTCCCCTCAGGGGCCTATAATTCACCCCTCCACTTT. This encodes CASSRVPSGAYNSPLHF.